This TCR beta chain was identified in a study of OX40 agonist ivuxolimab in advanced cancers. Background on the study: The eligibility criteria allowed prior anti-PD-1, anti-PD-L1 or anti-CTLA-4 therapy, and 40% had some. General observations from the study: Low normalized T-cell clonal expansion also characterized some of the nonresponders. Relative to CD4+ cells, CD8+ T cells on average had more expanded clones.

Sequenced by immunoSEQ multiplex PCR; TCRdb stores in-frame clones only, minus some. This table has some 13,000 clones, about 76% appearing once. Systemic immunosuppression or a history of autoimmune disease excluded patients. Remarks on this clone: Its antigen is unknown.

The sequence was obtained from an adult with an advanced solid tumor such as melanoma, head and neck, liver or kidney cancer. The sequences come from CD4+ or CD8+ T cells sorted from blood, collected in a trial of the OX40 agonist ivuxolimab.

The CDR3 sequence is CASSFQTGGFYGYTF. CDR3 in DNA: TGTGCCAGCAGCTTTCAGACAGGGGGCTTCTATGGCTACACCTTC. This rearrangement joins TRBV5-6 to TRBJ1-2; 10 bases are shared with TRBD1. V shed 2 bases and J 4 bases; nucleotides not matched to a gene: 5. Germline V CDR1 and CDR2: SGHDT, YYEEEE. The CDR3 is 15 residues long.